This TCR beta chain derives from a study of T cell responses to AZD1222 COVID-19 vaccine. Notes on the study in general: Repertoires in all cases were sampled only once the peak T cell response had passed. Distributed over spike, vaccine-associated CD4 TCRs predominated at 160-218 and 743-854.

CDR3 length: 11 residues. The germline V gene has CDR1 MDHEN and CDR2 SYDVKM. Deletions cut 6 bases from V and 5 bases from J, with 8 bases between. Turning to this clone: Its antigen is unknown.

The assay was immunoSEQ multiplex PCR, and TCRdb's table has in-frame clones only and misses some. The profile shows 140,000 to 150,000 clones, under 95% of them singletons. The receptor comes from an adult who received the MenACWY meningococcal vaccine as a control. Here the sequenced sample was peripheral blood, taken 28 days after the second dose of the MenACWY control vaccine. The chain uses TRBV28 and TRBJ2-7; D remains ambiguous. The CDR3 loop reads CASSATHEQYF. The CDR3 bases are TGTGCCAGCAGCGCCACCCACGAGCAGTACTTC.